The subject of this entry is one TCR beta chain. Its target is not known. Each donor was healthy, and each was a bone marrow donor. While unrecorded immune exposures were likely, the donors were nominally healthy when sampled. The sample belongs to a study of cytomegalovirus exposure and HLA in healthy donors. Study observations and caveats: The authors later linked a missense DCLRE1C variant to TCR beta V- and J-gene trimming. Per a later analysis, HLA-associated TCR beta chains showed more clonal expansion than other, equally common TCR beta chains.

Germline V CDR1 and CDR2: MDHEN, SYDVKM. Trimming shortened V by 5 bases and J by 8 bases, and 10 bases separated the two germline ends. The CDR3 is 12 amino acids. Primers: 60 Vbeta forward and 13 Jbeta reverse. The assay was immunoSEQ multiplex PCR, and TCRdb's table has in-frame clones only and misses some. This table lists 60,000 or so clones. The chain carries TRBV28 and TRBJ2-1, with no clear D. This sequence originates from a woman under 30 in good health and CMV-seronegative. Specimen: PBMCs. The CDR3 loop is CASSQPGYEQFF. DNA for the CDR3: TGTGCCAGCAGTCAGCCCGGGTATGAGCAGTTCTTC.